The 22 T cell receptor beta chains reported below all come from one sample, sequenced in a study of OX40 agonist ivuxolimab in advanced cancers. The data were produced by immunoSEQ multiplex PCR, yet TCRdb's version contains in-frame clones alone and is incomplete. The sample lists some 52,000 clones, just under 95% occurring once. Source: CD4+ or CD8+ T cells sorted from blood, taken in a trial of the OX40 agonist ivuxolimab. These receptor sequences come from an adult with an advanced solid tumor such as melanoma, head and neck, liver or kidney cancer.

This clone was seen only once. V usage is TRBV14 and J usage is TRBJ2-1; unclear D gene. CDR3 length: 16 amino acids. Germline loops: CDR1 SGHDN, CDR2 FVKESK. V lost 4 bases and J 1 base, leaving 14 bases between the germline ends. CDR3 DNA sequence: TGTGCCAGCAGCCCAACGGTGGTTGGGTCCTACAATGAGCAGTTCTTC. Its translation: CASSPTVVGSYNEQFF. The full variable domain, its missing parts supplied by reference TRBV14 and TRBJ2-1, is EAGVTQFPSHSVIEKGQTVTLRCDPISGHDNLYWYRRVMGKEIKFLLHFVKESKQDESGMPNNRFLAERTGGTYSTLKVQPAELEDSGVYFCASSPTVVGSYNEQFFGPGTRLTVL.

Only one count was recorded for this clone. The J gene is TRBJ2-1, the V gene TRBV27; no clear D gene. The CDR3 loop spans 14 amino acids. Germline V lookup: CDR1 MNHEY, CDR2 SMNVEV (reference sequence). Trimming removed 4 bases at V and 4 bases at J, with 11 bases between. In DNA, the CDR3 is TGTGCCAGCAGTTCCCAGACTGATTACAATGAGCAGTTCTTC. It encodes CASSSQTDYNEQFF.

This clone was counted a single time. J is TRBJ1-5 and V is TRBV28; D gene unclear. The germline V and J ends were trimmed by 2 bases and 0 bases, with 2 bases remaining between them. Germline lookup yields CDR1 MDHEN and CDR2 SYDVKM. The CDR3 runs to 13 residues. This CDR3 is CASSLGSNQPQHF. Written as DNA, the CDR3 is TGTGCCAGCAGTTTAGGTAGCAATCAGCCCCAGCATTTT.

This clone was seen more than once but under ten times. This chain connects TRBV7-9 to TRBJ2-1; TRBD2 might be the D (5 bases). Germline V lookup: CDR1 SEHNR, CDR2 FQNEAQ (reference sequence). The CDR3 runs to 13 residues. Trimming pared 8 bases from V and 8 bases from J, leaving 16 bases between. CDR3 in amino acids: CASLGREGDEQFF. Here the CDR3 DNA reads TGTGCCAGCCTCGGCCGAGAGGGAGATGAGCAGTTCTTC. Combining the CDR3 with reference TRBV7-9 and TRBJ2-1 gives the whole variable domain DTGVSQNPRHKITKRGQNVTFRCDPISEHNRLYWYRQTLGQGPEFLTYFQNEAQLEKSRLLSDRFSAERPKGSFSTLEIQRTEQGDSAMYLCASLGREGDEQFFGPGTRLTVL.

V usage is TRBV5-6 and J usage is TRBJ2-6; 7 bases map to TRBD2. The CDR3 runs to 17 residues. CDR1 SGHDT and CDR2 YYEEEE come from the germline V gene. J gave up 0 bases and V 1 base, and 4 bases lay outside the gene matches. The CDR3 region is CASSLPGTISGANVLTF. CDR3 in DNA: TGTGCCAGCAGCTTGCCAGGGACTATCTCTGGGGCCAACGTCCTGACTTTC.

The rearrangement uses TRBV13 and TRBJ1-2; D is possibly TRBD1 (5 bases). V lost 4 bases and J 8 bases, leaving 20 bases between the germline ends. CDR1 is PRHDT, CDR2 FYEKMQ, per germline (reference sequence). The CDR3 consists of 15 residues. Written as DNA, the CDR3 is TGTGCCAGCAGCTCCCTACTTGGGACGGAGGGGGGCTACACCTTC. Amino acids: CASSSLLGTEGGYTF.

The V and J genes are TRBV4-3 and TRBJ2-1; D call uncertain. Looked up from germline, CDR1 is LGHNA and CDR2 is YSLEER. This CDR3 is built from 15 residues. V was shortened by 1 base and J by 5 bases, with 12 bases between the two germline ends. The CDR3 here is CASSQAPLGNNEQFF. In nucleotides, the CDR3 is TGCGCCAGCAGCCAAGCCCCTTTGGGTAACAATGAGCAGTTCTTC.

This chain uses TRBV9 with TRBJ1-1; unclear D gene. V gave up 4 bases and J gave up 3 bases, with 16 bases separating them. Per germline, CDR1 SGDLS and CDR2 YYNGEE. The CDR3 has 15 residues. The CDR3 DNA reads TGTGCCAGCAGCCCCAGAGGGCAGCTTTACACTGAAGCTTTCTTT. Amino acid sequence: CASSPRGQLYTEAFF.

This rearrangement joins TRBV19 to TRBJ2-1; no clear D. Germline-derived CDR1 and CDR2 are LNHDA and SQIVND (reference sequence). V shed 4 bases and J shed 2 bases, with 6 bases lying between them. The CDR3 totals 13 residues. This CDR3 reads CASSSVAYNEQFF. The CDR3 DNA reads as TGTGCCAGTAGTAGTGTGGCCTACAATGAGCAGTTCTTC.

The chain's CDR3 is CASSLPRAYNEQFF. The CDR3, as DNA: TGCGCCAGCAGCTTGCCCCGAGCCTACAATGAGCAGTTCTTC. The chain uses TRBV5-1 and TRBJ2-1, with D hard to call. V lost 1 base, J lost 2 bases, and 7 bases lay in between. This CDR3 has 14 amino acids. Germline loops: CDR1 SGHRS, CDR2 YFSETQ.

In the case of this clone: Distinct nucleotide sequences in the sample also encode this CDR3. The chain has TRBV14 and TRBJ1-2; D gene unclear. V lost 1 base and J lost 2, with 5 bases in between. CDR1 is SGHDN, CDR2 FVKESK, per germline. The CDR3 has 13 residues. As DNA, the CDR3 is TGTGCCAGCAGCCAAGTGGAGAACTATGGCTACACCTTC. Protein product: CASSQVENYGYTF.

CDR3 in DNA: TGTGCCAGCAGCTTTCAAGAGACCCAGTACTTC. Protein: CASSFQETQYF. The chain carries TRBV5-6 and TRBJ2-5; unclear D gene. The CDR3 length is 11 residues. V lost 2 bases and J lost 2, with 1 base in between. Germline CDR1 and CDR2: SGHDT and YYEEEE.

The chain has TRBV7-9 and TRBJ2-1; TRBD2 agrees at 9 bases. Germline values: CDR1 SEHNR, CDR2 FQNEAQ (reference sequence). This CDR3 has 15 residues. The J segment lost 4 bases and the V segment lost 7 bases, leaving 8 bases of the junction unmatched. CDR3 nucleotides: TGTGCCAGCACCCCTGCGACTAGCGGTTACAATGAGCAGTTCTTC. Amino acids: CASTPATSGYNEQFF.

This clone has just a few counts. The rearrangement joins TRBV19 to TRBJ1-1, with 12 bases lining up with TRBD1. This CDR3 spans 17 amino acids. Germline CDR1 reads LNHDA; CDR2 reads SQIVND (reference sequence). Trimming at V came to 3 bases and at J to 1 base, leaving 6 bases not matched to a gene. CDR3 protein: CASSIWGQGAPNTEAFF. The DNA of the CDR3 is TGTGCCAGTAGTATTTGGGGACAGGGGGCCCCGAACACTGAAGCTTTCTTT. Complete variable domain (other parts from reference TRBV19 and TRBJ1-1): DGGITQSPKYLFRKEGQNVTLSCEQNLNHDAMYWYRQDPGQGLRLIYYSQIVNDFQKGDIAEGYSVSREKKESFPLTVTSAQKNPTAFYLCASSIWGQGAPNTEAFFGQGTRLTVV.

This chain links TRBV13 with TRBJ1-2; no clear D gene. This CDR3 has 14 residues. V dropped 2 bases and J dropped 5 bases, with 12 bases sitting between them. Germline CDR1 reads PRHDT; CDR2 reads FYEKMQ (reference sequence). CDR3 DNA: TGTGCCAGCAGCTTAAATCCGGGGAAGTATGGCTACACCTTC. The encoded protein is CASSLNPGKYGYTF.

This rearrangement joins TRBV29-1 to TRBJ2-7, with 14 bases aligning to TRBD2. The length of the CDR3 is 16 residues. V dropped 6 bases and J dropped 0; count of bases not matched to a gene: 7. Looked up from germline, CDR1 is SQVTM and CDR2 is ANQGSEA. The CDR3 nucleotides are TGCAGCGTAGACGGACTAGCGGGAGGTACCTCCTACGAGCAGTACTTC. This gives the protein CSVDGLAGGTSYEQYF.

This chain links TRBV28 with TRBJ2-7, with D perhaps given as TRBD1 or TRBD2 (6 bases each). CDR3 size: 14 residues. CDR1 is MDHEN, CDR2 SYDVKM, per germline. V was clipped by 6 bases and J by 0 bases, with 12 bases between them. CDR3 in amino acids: CASSPRGASYEQYF. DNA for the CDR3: TGTGCCAGCAGCCCGAGGGGGGCCTCCTACGAGCAGTACTTC.

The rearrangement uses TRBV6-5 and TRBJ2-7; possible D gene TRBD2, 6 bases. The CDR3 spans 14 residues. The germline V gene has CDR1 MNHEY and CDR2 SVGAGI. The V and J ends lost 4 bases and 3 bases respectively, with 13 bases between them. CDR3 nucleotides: TGTGCCAGCAGTTTTTCCGGGACTGGCTACGAGCAGTACTTC. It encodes CASSFSGTGYEQYF.

The CDR3 DNA follows: TGTGCCAGCAGCCCTTCATCCTACGAGCAGTACTTC. Protein sequence: CASSPSSYEQYF. This sequence joins TRBV7-9 and TRBJ2-7; D uncertain. The CDR3 sequence is 12 residues long. Per the germline V gene, CDR1 is SEHNR and CDR2 is FQNEAQ (reference sequence). The V end lost 5 bases, the J end lost 1 base, and 6 bases lay between the germline ends. The variable domain in full, completed from reference TRBV7-9 and TRBJ2-7, reads DTGVSQNPRHKITKRGQNVTFRCDPISEHNRLYWYRQTLGQGPEFLTYFQNEAQLEKSRLLSDRFSAERPKGSFSTLEIQRTEQGDSAMYLCASSPSSYEQYFGPGTRLTVT.

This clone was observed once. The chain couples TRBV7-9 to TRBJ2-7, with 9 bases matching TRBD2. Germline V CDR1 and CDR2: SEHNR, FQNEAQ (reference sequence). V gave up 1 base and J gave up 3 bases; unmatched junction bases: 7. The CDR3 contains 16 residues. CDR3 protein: CASSLGASGDLYEQYF. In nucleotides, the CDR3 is TGTGCCAGCAGCTTAGGTGCTAGCGGGGACCTCTACGAGCAGTACTTC.

The CDR3 is CASSGSGTRDTF. The CDR3 DNA sequence: TGTGCCAGCAGCGGATCCGGGACAAGAGACACCTTC. The V and J genes are TRBV13 and TRBJ1-2, with a tentative D call TRBD1 (6 bases). The germline V gene encodes CDR1 PRHDT and CDR2 FYEKMQ (reference sequence). The length of the CDR3 is 12 residues. The V gene lost 5 bases and the J gene lost 12 bases, with 16 bases spanning the gap.

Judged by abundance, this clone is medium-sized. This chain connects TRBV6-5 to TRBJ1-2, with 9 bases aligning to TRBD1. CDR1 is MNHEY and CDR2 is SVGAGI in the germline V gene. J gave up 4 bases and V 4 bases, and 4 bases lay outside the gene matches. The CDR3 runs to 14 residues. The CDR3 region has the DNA TGTGCCAGCAGTTGGGACAGGGAAATCTATGGCTACACCTTC. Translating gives CASSWDREIYGYTF.